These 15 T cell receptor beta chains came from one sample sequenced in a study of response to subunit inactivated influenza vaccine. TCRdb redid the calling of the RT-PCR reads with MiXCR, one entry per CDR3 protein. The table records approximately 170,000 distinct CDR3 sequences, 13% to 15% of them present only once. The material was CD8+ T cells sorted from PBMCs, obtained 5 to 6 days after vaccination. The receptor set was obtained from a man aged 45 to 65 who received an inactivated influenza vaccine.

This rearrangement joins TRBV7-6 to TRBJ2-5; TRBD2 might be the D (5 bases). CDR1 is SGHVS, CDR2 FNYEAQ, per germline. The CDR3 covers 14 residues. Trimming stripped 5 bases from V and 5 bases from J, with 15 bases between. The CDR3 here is CASSPNARAETQYF. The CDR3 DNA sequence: TGTGCCAGCAGCCCTAATGCGAGGGCCGAGACCCAGTACTTC.

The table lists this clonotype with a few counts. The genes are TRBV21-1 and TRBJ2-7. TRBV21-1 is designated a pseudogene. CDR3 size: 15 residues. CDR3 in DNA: TGTGCCAGCAGCAAAGGTGCAGGTCCCTCCTACGAGCAGTACTTC. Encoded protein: CASSKGAGPSYEQYF.

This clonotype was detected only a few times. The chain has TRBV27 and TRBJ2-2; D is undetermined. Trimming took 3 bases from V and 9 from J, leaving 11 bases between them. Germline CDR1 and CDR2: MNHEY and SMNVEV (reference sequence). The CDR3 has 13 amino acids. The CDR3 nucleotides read TGTGCCAGCAGTTTGGTTACGGCCCGGGAGCTGTTTTTT. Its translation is CASSLVTARELFF.

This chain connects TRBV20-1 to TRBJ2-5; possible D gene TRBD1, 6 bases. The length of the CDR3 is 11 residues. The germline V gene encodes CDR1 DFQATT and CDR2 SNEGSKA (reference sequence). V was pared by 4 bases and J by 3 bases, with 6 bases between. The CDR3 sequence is CSAKGEETQYF. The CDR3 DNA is TGCAGTGCTAAGGGGGAAGAGACCCAGTACTTC.

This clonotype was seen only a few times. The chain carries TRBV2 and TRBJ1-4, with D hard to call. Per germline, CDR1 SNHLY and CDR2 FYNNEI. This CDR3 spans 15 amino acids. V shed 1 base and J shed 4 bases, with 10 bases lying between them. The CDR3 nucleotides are TGTGCCAGCAGTGAAGGAGGGCCACTTAATGAAAAACTGTTTTTT. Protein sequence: CASSEGGPLNEKLFF.

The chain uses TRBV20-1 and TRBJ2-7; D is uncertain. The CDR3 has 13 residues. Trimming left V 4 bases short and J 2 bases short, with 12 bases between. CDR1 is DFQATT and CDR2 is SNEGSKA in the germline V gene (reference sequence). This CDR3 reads CSAIRPQTYEQYF. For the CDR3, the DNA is TGCAGTGCTATACGGCCCCAGACCTACGAGCAGTACTTC.

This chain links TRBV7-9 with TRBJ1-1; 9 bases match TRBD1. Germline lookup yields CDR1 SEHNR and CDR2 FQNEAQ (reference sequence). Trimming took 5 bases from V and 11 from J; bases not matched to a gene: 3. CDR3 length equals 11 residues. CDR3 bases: TGTGCCAGCAGCCACGGACAGGGGGCTTTCTTT. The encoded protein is CASSHGQGAFF.

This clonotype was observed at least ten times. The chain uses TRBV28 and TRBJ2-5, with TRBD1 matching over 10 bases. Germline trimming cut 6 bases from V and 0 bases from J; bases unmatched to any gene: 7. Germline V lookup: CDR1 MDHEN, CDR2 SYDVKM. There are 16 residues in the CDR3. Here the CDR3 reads CASSPLGTGDQETQYF. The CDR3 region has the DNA TGTGCCAGCAGCCCACTTGGGACAGGGGACCAAGAGACCCAGTACTTC.

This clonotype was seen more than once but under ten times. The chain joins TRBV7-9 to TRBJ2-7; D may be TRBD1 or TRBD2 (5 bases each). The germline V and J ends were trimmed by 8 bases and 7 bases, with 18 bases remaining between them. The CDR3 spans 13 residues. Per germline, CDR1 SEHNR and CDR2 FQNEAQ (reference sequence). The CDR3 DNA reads TGTGCCAGCGCGATTGGGACCACGGCTGAGCAGTACTTC. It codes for CASAIGTTAEQYF.

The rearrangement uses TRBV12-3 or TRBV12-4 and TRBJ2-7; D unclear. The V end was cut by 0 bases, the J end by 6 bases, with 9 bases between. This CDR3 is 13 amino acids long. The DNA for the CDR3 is TGTGCCAGCAGTTTAGCGCTCCGGGTCGAGCAGTACTTC. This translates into CASSLALRVEQYF.

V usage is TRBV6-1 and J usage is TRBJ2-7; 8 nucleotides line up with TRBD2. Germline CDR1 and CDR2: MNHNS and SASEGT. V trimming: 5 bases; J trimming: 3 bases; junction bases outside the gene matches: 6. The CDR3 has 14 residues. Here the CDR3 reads CASSRSGINYEQYF. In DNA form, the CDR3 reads TGTGCCAGCAGTCGTAGCGGGATCAACTACGAGCAGTACTTC.

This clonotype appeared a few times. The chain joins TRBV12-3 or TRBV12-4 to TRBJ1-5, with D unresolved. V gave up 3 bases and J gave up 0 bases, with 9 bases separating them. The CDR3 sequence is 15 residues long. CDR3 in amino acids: CASSFGRDSNQPQHF. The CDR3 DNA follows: TGTGCCAGCAGTTTCGGTCGAGATAGCAATCAGCCCCAGCATTTT.

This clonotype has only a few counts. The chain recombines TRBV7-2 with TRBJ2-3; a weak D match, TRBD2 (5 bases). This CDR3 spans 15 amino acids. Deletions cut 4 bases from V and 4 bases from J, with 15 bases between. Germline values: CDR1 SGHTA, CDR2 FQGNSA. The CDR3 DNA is TGTGCCAGCAGCTCCACCCGAGGAGCGGCAGATACGCAGTATTTT. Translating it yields CASSSTRGAADTQYF.

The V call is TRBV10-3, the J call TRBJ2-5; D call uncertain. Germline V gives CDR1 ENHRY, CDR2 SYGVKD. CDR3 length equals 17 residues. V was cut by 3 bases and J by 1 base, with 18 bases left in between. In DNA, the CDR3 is TGTGCCATCAGTGAATTCAGAGCTACTACCACCCAAGAGACCCAGTACTTC. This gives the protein CAISEFRATTTQETQYF.

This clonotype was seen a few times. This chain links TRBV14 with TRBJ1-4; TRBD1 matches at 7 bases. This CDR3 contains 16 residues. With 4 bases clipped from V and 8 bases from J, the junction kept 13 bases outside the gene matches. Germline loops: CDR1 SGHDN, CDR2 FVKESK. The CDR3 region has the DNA TGTGCCAGCAGCCCGATTCAGACAGGGAGGGGAGAAAAACTGTTTTTT. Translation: CASSPIQTGRGEKLFF.